The rows below give T cell receptor beta chains drawn from one sample of a study of resident and recirculating memory T cells in vitiligo. The table came from immunoSEQ multiplex PCR; TCRdb's copy has only in-frame clones and leaves some out. This sample has about 170 clones; around 73% occur once, and the top ten carry approximately 46%. Sequencing was done on a sample of non-lesional skin. Receptor source: a male donor with vitiligo. Both conserved end residues are part of each CDR3. Fields, in order: clone size, J gene, V gene, D gene, CDR3 protein, CDR3 DNA. The D gene is left open where the match is weak. Not every row has a clone size; where given, it reads once, few, many or a size class.

- TRBJ2-5 TRBV5-1 TRBD2 CASSLSPSGINQETQYF TGCGCCAGCAGCTTAAGTCCTAGCGGGATTAACCAAGAGACCCAGTACTTC
- TRBJ1-2 TRBV12-5 TRBD1 CASGRTGGKGYTF TGTGCTAGTGGTCGGACAGGGGGCAAAGGCTACACCTTC
- TRBJ2-5 TRBV7-9 TRBD2 CASSSLVASGGETQYF TGTGCCAGCAGCTCCCTGGTAGCTAGCGGGGGAGAGACCCAGTACTTC
- TRBJ1-3 TRBV30 TRBD1 CAWTEQGFDTIYF TGTGCCTGGACTGAACAGGGGTTTGACACCATATATTTT
- TRBJ1-5 TRBV9 - CASSSQGSGQPQHF TGTGCCAGCAGCTCACAGGGAAGTGGGCAGCCCCAGCATTTT
- TRBJ1-1 TRBV7-9 - CASLGLLAGLMNTEAFF TGTGCCAGCTTAGGGCTCCTCGCGGGCCTTATGAACACTGAAGCTTTCTTT
- TRBJ2-5 TRBV7-3 TRBD2 CASSLAGGGETQYF TGTGCCAGCAGCTTGGCGGGGGGCGGAGAGACCCAGTACTTC
- TRBJ2-3 TRBV30 - CAWSPGGASKVYF TGTGCCTGGAGTCCTGGAGGGGCTAGCAAGGTGTATTTT
once TRBJ1-1 TRBV7-4 - CASSLARILMNTEAFF TGTGCCAGCAGCTTAGCCAGGATTCTGATGAACACTGAAGCTTTCTTT
few TRBJ1-1 TRBV4-1 - CASSQAANRVGDTEAFF TGCGCCAGCAGCCAAGCAGCGAACAGGGTAGGTGACACTGAAGCTTTCTTT
- TRBJ1-3 TRBV7-3 TRBD1 CASSADRGDTIYF TGTGCCAGCAGCGCTGACAGGGGAGACACCATATATTTT
- TRBJ2-2 TRBV5-6 - CASSSRRLGSSTGELFF TGTGCCAGCAGCTCCCGCCGACTAGGTTCCTCCACCGGGGAGCTGTTTTTT
once TRBJ1-2 TRBV12-5 - CASGLSPGGAGYTF TGTGCTAGTGGTTTGTCTCCCGGGGGGGCCGGCTACACCTTC
- TRBJ1-2 TRBV6-1 - CASSEHRDYGYTF TGTGCCAGCAGTGAACACCGCGACTATGGCTACACCTTC
few TRBJ2-2 TRBV7-9 - CASRGRPPFFNTGELFF TGTGCCAGCAGAGGGAGGCCCCCCTTTTTTAACACCGGGGAGCTGTTTTTT
- TRBJ2-3 TRBV9 - CASSAWDFSTDTQYF TGTGCCAGCAGCGCCTGGGACTTCTCCACAGATACGCAGTATTTT
once TRBJ2-7 TRBV5-4 - CASSFRGTGGEQYF TGTGCCAGCAGCTTTAGGGGGACGGGAGGCGAGCAGTACTTC
few TRBJ2-2 TRBV2 - CASEVANTGELFF TGTGCCAGCGAGGTGGCGAACACCGGGGAGCTGTTTTTT
- TRBJ2-1 TRBV5-4 TRBD1 CASSRAGQGVNEQFF TGTGCCAGCAGTCGGGCGGGACAGGGGGTCAATGAGCAGTTCTTC
- TRBJ1-6 TRBV7-9 - CASSLERQINSPLHF TGTGCCAGCAGCTTAGAAAGACAGATTAATTCACCCCTCCACTTT
- TRBJ2-1 TRBV5-8 TRBD1 CASRPWTGGNEQFF TGTGCCAGCCGACCTTGGACAGGGGGCAATGAGCAGTTCTTC
- TRBJ2-1 TRBV7-2 TRBD1 CASSQPGQGYNEQFF TGTGCCAGCAGTCAACCGGGACAGGGTTACAATGAGCAGTTCTTC
- TRBJ2-1 TRBV19 TRBD1 CASSLLQGVSYNEQFF TGTGCCAGTAGTTTACTACAGGGGGTTTCCTACAATGAGCAGTTCTTC
- TRBJ1-5 TRBV7-8 - CASSRPGGRDQPQHF TGTGCCAGCAGCCGGCCGGGGGGGAGAGATCAGCCCCAGCATTTT
- TRBJ1-5 TRBV6-1 TRBD1 CASRPGTARNQPQHF TGTGCCAGCAGGCCGGGGACAGCAAGAAATCAGCCCCAGCATTTT
once TRBJ1-1 TRBV7-8 - CASSLLAAEAFF TGTGCCAGCAGCTTATTGGCGGCTGAAGCTTTCTTT
- TRBJ1-3 TRBV7-9 - CASSFGVDGGNTIYF TGTGCCAGCAGCTTCGGGGTTGATGGTGGAAACACCATATATTTT
- TRBJ2-1 TRBV27 TRBD1 CAISSAGGNEQFF TGTGCCATATCCAGTGCAGGGGGCAATGAGCAGTTCTTC
- TRBJ2-1 TRBV9 TRBD2 CASSPLGGAINEQFF TGTGCCAGCAGCCCTCTCGGGGGGGCCATCAATGAGCAGTTCTTC
- TRBJ1-1 TRBV6-6 TRBD1 CASSSPGTGVTEAFF TGTGCCAGCAGTTCTCCCGGGACAGGGGTCACTGAAGCTTTCTTT
- TRBJ1-2 TRBV18 - CASSPLGGFNYGYTF TGTGCCAGCTCACCATTAGGAGGGTTTAACTATGGCTACACCTTC
- TRBJ2-3 TRBV14 - CASSPRGYTQYF TGTGCCAGCAGCCCTAGGGGGTATACGCAGTATTTT
- TRBJ2-3 TRBV7-2 - CASTRRTLPSTDTQYF TGTGCCAGCACCCGCCGGACTTTACCTAGCACAGATACGCAGTATTTT
few TRBJ1-2 TRBV9 - CASSASGLNYGYTF TGTGCCAGCAGCGCCTCGGGTCTCAACTATGGCTACACCTTC
- TRBJ1-2 TRBV7-6 - CASSPRNYGYTF TGTGCCAGCAGCCCCAGGAACTATGGCTACACCTTC
- TRBJ2-3 TRBV6-4 TRBD2 CASSDQWTSGGTDTQYF TGTGCCAGCAGTGACCAATGGACTAGCGGGGGGACAGATACGCAGTATTTT
- TRBJ2-3 TRBV27 - CASSPAGRTDTQYF TGTGCCAGCAGTCCTGCAGGCCGCACAGATACGCAGTATTTT
- TRBJ1-4 TRBV19 - CASKGRGSEKLFF TGTGCCAGTAAGGGCCGGGGGTCTGAAAAACTGTTTTTT
- TRBJ1-3 TRBV11-1 - CASSEQGSGNTIYF TGTGCCAGCAGCGAACAGGGTTCTGGAAACACCATATATTTT
- TRBJ2-7 TRBV9 TRBD2 CASSLGGGLGEQYF TGTGCCAGCAGCCTCGGGGGGGGGCTCGGTGAGCAGTACTTC
- TRBJ1-3 TRBV29-1 TRBD1 CSVERGGQGPYF TGCAGCGTTGAGAGGGGTGGACAGGGGCCTTATTTT
- TRBJ2-5 TRBV5-1 TRBD2 CASSLVGGGQETQYF TGCGCCAGCAGCTTGGTAGGCGGGGGACAAGAGACCCAGTACTTC
- TRBJ2-1 TRBV5-1 - CASSFGGREQFF TGCGCCAGCAGTTTCGGGGGGCGCGAGCAGTTCTTC
- TRBJ2-3 TRBV9 TRBD1 CASSLLGGSDTQYF TGTGCCAGCAGCTTGCTAGGGGGCTCAGATACGCAGTATTTT
- TRBJ1-6 TRBV5-1 TRBD1 CASSEAIDRGLNSPLHF TGCGCCAGCAGCGAGGCGATCGACAGGGGTTTAAATTCACCCCTCCACTTT
- TRBJ2-2 TRBV7-2 TRBD1 CASSPRQGQAKRYTGELFF TGTGCCAGCAGCCCCCGACAGGGTCAAGCGAAGCGGTACACCGGGGAGCTGTTTTTT
- TRBJ2-2 TRBV9 TRBD2 CASSSYPLLAGGNTGELFF TGTGCCAGCAGCTCCTACCCCCTTCTAGCGGGGGGGAACACCGGGGAGCTGTTTTTT
- TRBJ2-4 TRBV12-5 - CASGLAGQPLGKNIQYF TGTGCTAGTGGTTTGGCCGGACAACCTCTGGGCAAAAACATTCAGTACTTC
- TRBJ2-1 TRBV4-3 TRBD2 CASSPSGGAHNEQFF TGCGCCAGCAGCCCATCGGGGGGGGCCCACAATGAGCAGTTCTTC
few TRBJ1-1 TRBV29-1 - CSAAQGTNTEAFF TGCAGCGCCGCGCAGGGGACGAACACTGAAGCTTTCTTT
- TRBJ2-3 TRBV5-1 - CASSVGTGLVTDTQYF TGCGCCAGCAGCGTAGGAACAGGGCTAGTAACAGATACGCAGTATTTT
- TRBJ1-2 TRBV13 - CASSRTWSSYTF TGTGCCAGCAGCCGGACATGGTCTAGCTACACCTTC
- TRBJ1-2 TRBV6-5 - CASTPDRGLGYTF TGTGCCAGCACCCCGGACAGAGGCTTGGGCTACACCTTC
- TRBJ2-1 TRBV27 TRBD2 CASGTGTRGGNEQFF TGTGCCAGCGGGACCGGGACTAGAGGGGGCAATGAGCAGTTCTTC
- TRBJ2-5 TRBV7-2 TRBD2 CASSSQGLAGGSLKETQYF TGTGCCAGCAGCTCCCAGGGGCTAGCGGGGGGGAGTCTTAAGGAGACCCAGTACTTC
- TRBJ2-3 TRBV7-9 TRBD2 CASLAGGPGTDTQYF TGTGCCTCTCTAGCGGGGGGGCCGGGCACAGATACGCAGTATTTT